This passage covers 19 T cell receptor beta chains from one sample sequenced in a study of control samples from healthy donors and cancer patients. Only in-frame clones appear in the TCRdb table, and some are missing; sequencing was by immunoSEQ multiplex PCR. This table holds some 90,000 clones, roughly 92% found once. The sequenced material came from blood. These receptors all stem from a woman aged 25 to 39 in good health.

The chain recombines TRBV19 with TRBJ2-7; TRBD1 matches at 7 bases. The V gene's germline CDR1 is LNHDA and CDR2 SQIVND (reference sequence). J was trimmed by 3 bases and V by 4 bases; bases with no gene match: 9. The CDR3 loop spans 15 amino acids. The chain's CDR3 is CASSTGTAVYYEQYF. The CDR3 region has the DNA TGTGCCAGTAGTACTGGGACAGCCGTATACTACGAGCAGTACTTC. Full variable domain (outside the CDR3, taken from reference TRBV19 and TRBJ2-7): DGGITQSPKYLFRKEGQNVTLSCEQNLNHDAMYWYRQDPGQGLRLIYYSQIVNDFQKGDIAEGYSVSREKKESFPLTVTSAQKNPTAFYLCASSTGTAVYYEQYFGPGTRLTVT.

J is TRBJ1-5 and V is TRBV4-1; 8 nucleotides align to TRBD1. Germline CDR1 is MGHRA and CDR2 is YSYEKL. This CDR3 is 15 amino acids long. V lost 4 bases and J lost 3; bases outside the gene matches: 5. The CDR3 DNA follows: TGCGCCAGCAGCCCCGAGGACAGGGACAATCAGCCCCAGCATTTT. Protein product: CASSPEDRDNQPQHF.

The genes are TRBV6-5 and TRBJ1-2; D gene uncertain. Germline CDR1 MNHEY, CDR2 SVGAGI. The V end was cut by 0 bases, the J end by 1 base, with 9 bases between. CDR3 length equals 15 residues. Here the CDR3 reads CASSYSGQFNYGYTF. The DNA of the CDR3 is TGTGCCAGCAGTTACTCAGGGCAGTTTAACTATGGCTACACCTTC.

The chain combines TRBV19 with TRBJ1-5, with D possibly TRBD1 on 6 matching bases. This CDR3 contains 13 residues. With 7 bases removed from V and 3 bases from J, the gap between germline ends came to 10 bases. The germline CDR1 and CDR2 sequences are LNHDA and SQIVND (reference sequence). DNA for the CDR3: TGTGCCAGTACCCAGGGGTACAATCAGCCCCAGCATTTT. This encodes CASTQGYNQPQHF.

V usage is TRBV4-1 and J usage is TRBJ1-6; tentative D call: TRBD1 (5 bases). CDR3 size: 17 residues. Germline V CDR1 and CDR2: MGHRA, YSYEKL. V shed 5 bases and J shed 0 bases, with 14 bases lying between them. In DNA, the CDR3 is TGCGCCAGCAGCGTAGACCCAGGGAGCTCCTATAATTCACCCCTCCACTTT. Translation: CASSVDPGSSYNSPLHF.

V gene TRBV13 combines with J gene TRBJ2-5; 9 positions agree with TRBD1. Germline V CDR1 and CDR2: PRHDT, FYEKMQ (reference sequence). The junction had 6 bases not matched to a gene; V was cut back by 4 bases and J by 0 bases. The CDR3 has 16 amino acids. CDR3 sequence (DNA): TGTGCCAGCAGCTCCGACGGACAGGGGTACCAAGAGACCCAGTACTTC. This encodes CASSSDGQGYQETQYF.

This chain uses TRBV5-1 with TRBJ1-1; weak D call: TRBD1 (6 bases). V shed 0 bases and J shed 0 bases, with 15 bases lying between them. This CDR3 has 17 amino acids. Germline CDR1 and CDR2: SGHRS and YFSETQ. CDR3 amino acids: CASSLGGQGRVNTEAFF. CDR3 in DNA: TGCGCCAGCAGCTTGGGGGGGCAGGGACGGGTGAACACTGAAGCTTTCTTT.

The chain employs TRBV3-1 (or the pseudogene TRBV3-2) and TRBJ1-3; no reliable D call. The V gene's germline CDR1 is LGHDT and CDR2 YNNKEL (reference sequence). The CDR3 extends over 11 amino acids. V lost 3 bases, J lost 6 bases, and 3 bases lay in between. The CDR3 loop is CASSHENTIYF. The CDR3, as DNA: TGTGCCAGCAGCCACGAAAACACCATATATTTT.

CDR3 in DNA: TGTGCCAGCAGCTTTGTCATAACAGGGGGATTAACTAGAAACACCATATATTTT. Its protein product is CASSFVITGGLTRNTIYF. The genes are TRBV5-6 and TRBJ1-3; 8 nucleotides align to TRBD1. This CDR3 region has 18 residues. The V and J ends lost 2 bases and 5 bases, in that order; junction bases with no gene match: 15. Germline CDR1 is SGHDT and CDR2 is YYEEEE.

This chain connects TRBV7-3 to TRBJ2-1; D unresolved. This CDR3 comprises 13 residues. Deletions cut 5 bases from V and 1 base from J, with 6 bases between. CDR1 and CDR2 (germline): SGHTA, FQGTGA. The CDR3 DNA sequence: TGTGCCAGCAGCCTGGGATCCTACAATGAGCAGTTCTTC. It codes for CASSLGSYNEQFF.

The J gene is TRBJ1-2, the V gene TRBV27; perhaps TRBD1 as D (5 bases). V dropped 11 bases and J dropped 7 bases, with 26 bases sitting between them. CDR3 length: 15 amino acids. Germline V CDR1 and CDR2: MNHEY, SMNVEV (reference sequence). The CDR3 nucleotides are TGTGCCGTCAGGGTCCTTTCGCGGGGAATGGCTGGCTACACCTTC. Protein: CAVRVLSRGMAGYTF.

V gene TRBV4-1 combines with J gene TRBJ1-1; D is unresolved. The germline CDR1 and CDR2 sequences are MGHRA and YSYEKL. The CDR3 runs to 11 residues. The V gene lost 2 bases and the J gene lost 11 bases, with 9 bases spanning the gap. CDR3 nucleotides: TGCGCCAGCAGCCAACCCCCTTTGGCTTTCTTT. It translates to CASSQPPLAFF.

The rearrangement links TRBV3-1 (or the pseudogene TRBV3-2) to TRBJ1-2; D not resolved. Trimming shortened V by 0 bases and J by 4 bases, and 12 bases separated the two germline ends. Per the germline V gene, CDR1 is LGHDT and CDR2 is YNNKEL (reference sequence). This CDR3 is 15 amino acids long. CDR3 protein: CASSQDLWGAYGYTF. The CDR3 DNA sequence: TGTGCCAGCAGCCAAGATCTATGGGGTGCCTATGGCTACACCTTC.

To note about this clone: This specimen includes other DNA sequences encoding the same CDR3. This chain uses TRBV5-8 with TRBJ2-2; TRBD1 agrees at 10 bases. Germline CDR1 reads SGHTS; CDR2 reads YDEGEE. The junction had 2 bases not matched to a gene; V was cut back by 1 base and J by 5 bases. This CDR3 spans 15 amino acids. This CDR3 reads CASSLWGQGTGELFF. CDR3 nucleotides: TGTGCCAGCAGCTTGTGGGGACAGGGGACCGGGGAGCTGTTTTTT.

The J gene is TRBJ2-7, the V gene TRBV6-5; D is uncertain. The V end lost 7 bases, the J end lost 2 bases, and 9 bases lay between the germline ends. The CDR3 consists of 12 residues. CDR1 MNHEY and CDR2 SVGAGI come from the germline V gene. The CDR3 protein is CASIGSTYEQYF. The CDR3 nucleotides read TGTGCCAGCATAGGCAGCACCTACGAGCAGTACTTC.

The rearrangement uses TRBV3-1 (or the pseudogene TRBV3-2) and TRBJ1-2; 7 positions match TRBD1. Trimming took 3 bases from V and 4 from J; bases not matched to a gene: 8. Germline V gene lookup returns CDR1 LGHDT and CDR2 YNNKEL (reference sequence). This CDR3 contains 15 residues. The CDR3 spells CASSQSVGTAYGYTF. In DNA form, the CDR3 reads TGTGCCAGCAGCCAGTCAGTAGGGACAGCCTATGGCTACACCTTC.

The chain carries TRBV10-3 and TRBJ1-1; TRBD1 matches at 9 bases. CDR1 ENHRY and CDR2 SYGVKD come from the germline V gene. The CDR3 runs to 14 residues. The V gene end was trimmed by 6 bases and the J gene end by 4 bases; junction bases not matched to a gene: 6. Written as DNA, the CDR3 is TGTGCCATCAGGACAGGGGGAATTAGCACTGAAGCTTTCTTT. Protein product: CAIRTGGISTEAFF.

The chain joins TRBV7-9 to TRBJ2-7; D is unclear. Trimming shortened V by 6 bases and J by 5 bases, and 20 bases separated the two germline ends. Germline loops: CDR1 SEHNR, CDR2 FQNEAQ (reference sequence). The CDR3 length is 15 residues. The CDR3 here is CASSSPPRPGDEQYF. The CDR3 nucleotides are TGTGCCAGCAGTTCTCCCCCGCGGCCTGGAGACGAGCAGTACTTC.

CDR3 in amino acids: CAWGVGAYEQYF. CDR3 DNA sequence: TGTGCCTGGGGGGTGGGGGCCTACGAGCAGTACTTC. The V and J genes are TRBV30 and TRBJ2-7; D might be TRBD1 or TRBD2, each matching 5 bases. From germline, CDR1 is GTSNPN and CDR2 SVGIG (reference sequence). Trimming removed 5 bases at V and 2 bases at J, with 10 bases between. There are 12 residues in the CDR3.